These 7 T cell receptor beta chains share one sample of origin, sequenced in a study of T cells expressing NK-cell markers. Using the 5' RACE reads, TCRdb records one entry per CDR3 protein without DNA. The sample totals roughly 380,000 distinct CDR3 sequences. The sample was blood T cells: a sorted CD56 or NKG2C T cell subset, CD4+ or CD8+ T cells, or bulk PBMC T cells (not recorded which). Every receptor here comes from a man between 18 and 69 years old in good health.

The chain carries TRBV12-5 and TRBJ1-2. The CDR3 length is 14 residues. Germline CDR1 and CDR2: LGHNT and FRNRAP. The CDR3 sequence is CASGLGTAKYGYTF.

The J gene is TRBJ2-5, the V gene TRBV5-1; TCRdb gives TRBD1 as the D gene, but with no DNA this cannot be confirmed. Germline V gene sequence: CDR1 SGHRS, CDR2 YFSETQ. This CDR3 spans 13 amino acids. The CDR3 region is CASTPQGSGTQYF. The entire variable domain, with the rest obtained from reference TRBV5-1 and TRBJ2-5, is as follows: KAGVTQTPRYLIKTRGQQVTLSCSPISGHRSVSWYQQTPGQGLQFLFEYFSETQRNKGNFPGRFSGRQFSNSRSEMNVSTLELGDSALYLCASTPQGSGTQYFGPGTRLLVL.

This chain joins TRBV3-1 and TRBJ2-1. The germline V gene encodes CDR1 LGHDT and CDR2 YNNKEL (reference sequence). The CDR3 length is 11 residues. The CDR3 loop reads CASAVRNEQFF.

The chain uses TRBV6-5 and TRBJ2-5. This CDR3 has 16 residues. Looked up from germline, CDR1 is MNHEY and CDR2 is SVGAGI. The CDR3 sequence is CASSYSRQKTQETQYF.

The chain combines TRBV18 with TRBJ2-3; as DNA is missing, the TRBD1 call by TCRdb cannot be tested. The CDR3 is 15 residues long. CDR1 and CDR2 from the germline V gene are KGHSH and LQKENI. The CDR3 protein is CASSPPTGYGDTQYF.

CDR3 loop: CASSPDRNSGNTIYF. The chain has TRBV7-2 and TRBJ1-3. Germline V gene sequence: CDR1 SGHTA, CDR2 FQGNSA. This CDR3 has 15 amino acids.

This chain connects TRBV7-2 to TRBJ2-7; TCRdb's D call of TRBD1 is untestable without DNA. There are 15 residues in the CDR3. CDR1 and CDR2 from the germline V gene are SGHTA and FQGNSA. The CDR3 region is CASSSTGGPGNEQYF.